The entry below gives a single T cell receptor (beta chain) sequence along with its context. Its specificity is not known. Sequencing used immunoSEQ multiplex PCR; TCRdb keeps in-frame clones, though not all of them. The sample records some 150,000 clones, around 92% being singletons. This entry is derived from a study of T cell responses to AZD1222 COVID-19 vaccine. Findings of the study overall: Most donors were white British and more were female, and clonal diversity was possibly underestimated. Researchers took repertoire samples only after the peak T cell response had come. Researchers report vaccine-associated CD4 TCRs spanning spike, with dominance at 160-218 and 743-854.

The V gene end was trimmed by 4 bases and the J gene end by 2 bases; junction bases not matched to a gene: 7. This CDR3 has 15 amino acids. CDR1 is LGHDT and CDR2 is YNNKEL in the germline V gene (reference sequence). This sequence was found in an adult in good health. This chain links TRBV3-1 (or the pseudogene TRBV3-2) with TRBJ2-7; 8 nucleotides align to TRBD1. Sequenced here: peripheral blood, sampled on day 0 of AZD1222 vaccination. CDR3 sequence reads: CASSRRGQETYEQYF. The CDR3 nucleotides are TGTGCCAGCAGCCGCAGGGGACAGGAAACCTACGAGCAGTACTTC.